This T cell receptor (beta chain) comes out of a study of blood T cell repertoires in COVID-19 (dated by TCRdb to the early 2020s). Concerning the study at large: Collaborator samples came from the United States, Italy and Spain and covered acute and convalescent phases of COVID-19. The prospective study material was composed of cDNA or gDNA derived from T cells, B-cell-depleted T cells, or PBMCs. Deeply sampled blood TCRbeta repertoires from subjects exposed to, actively infected with, or recovered from COVID-19 were included in the dataset. The repertoires were made available in a free public database intended to serve as a resource for research on the immune response to SARS-CoV-2. The samples were drawn from the first 160 participants of the ongoing ImmuneRACE study and from 950 to 1,500 subjects provided by 6 global collaborators. A de-identified subject ID, COVID-19 status, age in years and sex were almost always included in the sample metadata. HLA class I and class II types, where available, came from metadata supplied by the sample provider rather than from assay-based typing.

Concerning this clone itself: The target of this receptor is not known. The record has no base qualities; no much larger clone is one base away.

One collaborating source in Seattle enrolled patients while the patients were actively infected and followed the patients over time throughout the course of disease. Each collaborating institution followed its own protocols to collect whole blood in K2EDTA tubes. Collaborator samples were shipped for TCRbeta analysis as frozen whole blood, isolated PBMCs, or DNA extracted from either sample type. On the study overall, not on this receptor specifically: How much clinical and demographic metadata was included differed by source and by participant, and the metadata was provided uncurated.

The immunoSEQ Assay, a bias-controlled multiplex PCR, was used to amplify TCRbeta CDR3 regions from genomic DNA. In the original analysis: The number of nucleated cells in each sample was estimated by amplification of reference gene primers within the assay. To quantify the absolute abundance of each unique TCRbeta CDR3 rearrangement, sequence reads were collapsed and filtered. Productive Simpson clonality was computed per sample as the square root of Simpson's diversity index over productive rearrangements. Entries here come from immuneACCESS through TCRdb and include only in-frame sequences with V and J called. Some clones fail to appear in such tables; in the studies checked, an unresolved V gene covers under half of the shortfall, and the cause of the remainder is unknown. Clone size and the V and J calls come from that table; the DNA yielded D and trimming. The table for this sample lists about 300,000 clones; around 89% of them were counted only once. The biggest ten clones account for 1.5% to 2% of the sample.

A distance of 7 bases separates the germline ends of V and J, which lose 4 bases and 4 bases respectively. From the germline V gene, CDR1 is LGHNA and CDR2 is YNFKEQ. From the cysteine up to the phenylalanine, the CDR3 has a length of 12 residues. The only DNA kept is the CDR3, 36 bases in frame from the first base. The sequenced sample was peripheral blood. This TCR was recovered from a woman aged 25 to 39 with COVID-19, enrolled during active disease. In this chain, TRBV4-2 is recombined with TRBJ1-1, and the D gene may be TRBD1, 6 bases matching. The nucleotides read TGTGCCAGCAGCCCCAGGGGCACTGAAGCTTTCTTT. Its protein reads: CASSPRGTEAFF.